The clone carrying this T cell receptor beta chain has a handful of counts. This sample stems from a study of T cells after yellow fever vaccination. One entry per CDR3 protein results from TCRdb running MiXCR on the 5' RACE reads. The sample carries hundreds of thousands of distinct CDR3 sequences, 9% to 15% recorded once. V dropped 5 bases and J dropped 2; count of bases not matched to a gene: 7. The length of the CDR3 is 16 residues. Germline V gene lookup returns CDR1 SGHVS and CDR2 FNYEAQ. This rearrangement joins TRBV7-6 to TRBJ2-3; the match to TRBD1 covers 10 bases. The clonotype comes from a man under 40 who received the YFV17D yellow fever vaccine. The starting material was PBMCs, obtained on the day of the yellow fever booster vaccination. CDR3 residues: CASSPRGTGDTDTQYF. CDR3 bases: TGTGCCAGCAGCCCCCGGGGGACAGGGGACACAGATACGCAGTATTTT.